This entry is about one TCR beta chain. This sample was included in a study of blood T cell repertoires in COVID-19. Study-wide context: COVID-19 samples from acute and convalescent phases originated in the United States, Italy and Spain.

V gave up 7 bases and J gave up 8 bases, with 14 bases separating them. The germline V gene has CDR1 WNHNN and CDR2 SYGVQD (reference sequence). The CDR3 is 12 amino acids. In the study's own analysis: Estimation of nucleated cell counts was performed using reference gene primer amplification. Assay: immunoSEQ multiplex PCR; the TCRdb copy retains only in-frame clones and omits some. V and J calls and clone size come straight from that table; D and trimming were deduced from the DNA. This sample has some 250,000 clones, with 86% found just once. This clonotype was sampled from a man aged 25 to 40 who had recovered from COVID-19. The rearrangement joins TRBV10-1 to TRBJ1-2; D ambiguous. The specimen was peripheral blood. CDR3 DNA sequence: TGCGCCAGCACGTCCGGGGTAGGAGGCTACACCTTC. Protein: CASTSGVGGYTF.